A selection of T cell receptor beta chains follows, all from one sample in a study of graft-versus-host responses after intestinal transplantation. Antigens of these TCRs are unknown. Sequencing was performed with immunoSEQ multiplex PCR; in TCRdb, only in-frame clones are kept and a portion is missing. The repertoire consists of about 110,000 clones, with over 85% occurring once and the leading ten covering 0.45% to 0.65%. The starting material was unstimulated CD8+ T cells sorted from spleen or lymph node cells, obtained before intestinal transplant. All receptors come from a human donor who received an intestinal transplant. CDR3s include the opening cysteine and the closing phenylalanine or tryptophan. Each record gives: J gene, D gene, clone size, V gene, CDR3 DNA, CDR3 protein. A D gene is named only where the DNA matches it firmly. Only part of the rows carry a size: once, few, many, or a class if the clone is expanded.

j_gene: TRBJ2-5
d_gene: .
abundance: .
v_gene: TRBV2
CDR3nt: TGTGCCAGCAGTGAAGTGACAGAGACCCAGTACTTC
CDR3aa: CASSEVTETQYF

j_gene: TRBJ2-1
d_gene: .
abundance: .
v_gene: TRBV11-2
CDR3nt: TGTGCCAGCAGCCTTGGTGGGGGGAACTACAATGAGCAGTTCTTC
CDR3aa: CASSLGGGNYNEQFF

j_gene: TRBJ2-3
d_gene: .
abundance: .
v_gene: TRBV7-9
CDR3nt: TGTGCCAGCAGCTTATGGGGGGGCACCACAGATACGCAGTATTTT
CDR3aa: CASSLWGGTTDTQYF

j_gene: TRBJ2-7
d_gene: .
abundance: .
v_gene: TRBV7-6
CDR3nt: TGTGCCAGCAGCCCAGGACAGTCCCTCGAGCAGTACTTC
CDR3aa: CASSPGQSLEQYF

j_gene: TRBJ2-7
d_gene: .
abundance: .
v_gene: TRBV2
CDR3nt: TGTGCCGGCCGGGACCGCCTCTACGAGCAGTACTTC
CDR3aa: CAGRDRLYEQYF

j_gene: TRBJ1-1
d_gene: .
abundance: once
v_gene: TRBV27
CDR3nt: TGTGCCAGCAGTCCCCGGGGGGGGTACACTGAAGCTTTCTTT
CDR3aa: CASSPRGGYTEAFF

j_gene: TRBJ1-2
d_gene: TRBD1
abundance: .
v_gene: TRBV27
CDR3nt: TGTGCCAGCAGTTTACGAGGACAGGGGTATGGCTACACCTTC
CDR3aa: CASSLRGQGYGYTF

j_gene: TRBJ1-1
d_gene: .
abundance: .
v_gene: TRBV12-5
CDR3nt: TGTGCTAGTGCGGTAGGGATTGCCACTGAAGCTTTCTTT
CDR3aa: CASAVGIATEAFF

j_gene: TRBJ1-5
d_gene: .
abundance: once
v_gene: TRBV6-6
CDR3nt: TGTGCCAGCAGTTACTCGAAATCCCAGAGAAATCAGCCCCAGCATTTT
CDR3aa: CASSYSKSQRNQPQHF

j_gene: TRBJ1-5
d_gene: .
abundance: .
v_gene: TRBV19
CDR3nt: TGTGCCAGTAGTATCGAGGGGGGGCGCGGAGATCAGCCCCAGCATTTT
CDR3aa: CASSIEGGRGDQPQHF

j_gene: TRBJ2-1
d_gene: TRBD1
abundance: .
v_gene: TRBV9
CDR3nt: TGTGCCAGCACCCCCGGAGGGCAGGGGGCCCCCAATGAGCAGTTCTTC
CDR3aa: CASTPGGQGAPNEQFF

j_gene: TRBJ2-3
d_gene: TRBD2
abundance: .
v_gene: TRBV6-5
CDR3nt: TGTGCCACGGCGGGAGGGTGGGACGCAGATACGCAGTATTTT
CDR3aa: CATAGGWDADTQYF

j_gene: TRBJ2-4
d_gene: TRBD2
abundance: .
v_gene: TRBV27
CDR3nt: TGTGCCAGCAGTTTAGATACTAGCGGGAGGATTCAGTACTTC
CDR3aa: CASSLDTSGRIQYF

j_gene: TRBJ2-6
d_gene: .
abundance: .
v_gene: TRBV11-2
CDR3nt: TGTGCCAGCAGCTTAGGGAGCTCTGGGGCCAACGTCCTGACTTTC
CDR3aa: CASSLGSSGANVLTF

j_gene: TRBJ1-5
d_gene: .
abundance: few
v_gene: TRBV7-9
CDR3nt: TGTGCCAGCAGCGAGGGCCTAACGATCGATCAGCCCCAGCATTTT
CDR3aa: CASSEGLTIDQPQHF

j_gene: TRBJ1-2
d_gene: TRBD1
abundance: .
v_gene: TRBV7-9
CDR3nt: TGTGCCAGCAGCCGGACAGGGCAGGGCTACACCTTC
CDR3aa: CASSRTGQGYTF

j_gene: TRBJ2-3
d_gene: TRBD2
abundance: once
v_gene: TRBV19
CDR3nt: TGTGCCAGTAGTCAACTAGCGCCCTGGCAGGATACGCAGTATTTT
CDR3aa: CASSQLAPWQDTQYF

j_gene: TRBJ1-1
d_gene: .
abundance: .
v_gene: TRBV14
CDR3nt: TGTGCCAGCAGCCAAGATGGGGCAGCGGCTGAAGCTTTCTTT
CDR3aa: CASSQDGAAAEAFF

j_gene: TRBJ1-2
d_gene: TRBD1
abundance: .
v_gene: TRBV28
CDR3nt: TGTGCCAGCACCCAAACCCACAGGGGCTGTGGCTACACCTTC
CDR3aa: CASTQTHRGCGYTF

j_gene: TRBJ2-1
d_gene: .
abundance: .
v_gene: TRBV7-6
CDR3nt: TGTGCCAGCAGCTATAGCGGACACAATGAGCAGTTCTTC
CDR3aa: CASSYSGHNEQFF

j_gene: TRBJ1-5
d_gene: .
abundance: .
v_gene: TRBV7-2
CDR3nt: TGTGCCAGCAGCTTAGGGGGCGGCGAGGGGCAGCCCCAGCATTTT
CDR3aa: CASSLGGGEGQPQHF

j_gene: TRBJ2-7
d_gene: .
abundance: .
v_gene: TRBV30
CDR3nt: TGTGCCTGGAGTGACAATGGATGGCCGGAGCAGTACTTC
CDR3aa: CAWSDNGWPEQYF

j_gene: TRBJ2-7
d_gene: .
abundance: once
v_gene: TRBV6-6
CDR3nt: TGTGCCAGCAGTTACCCAACATCGGGCTCCTACGAGCAGTACTTC
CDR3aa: CASSYPTSGSYEQYF

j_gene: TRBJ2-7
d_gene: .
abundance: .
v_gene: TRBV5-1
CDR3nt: TGCGCCAGCAGCTTGGGACTCGCAAGGGACGAGCAGTACTTC
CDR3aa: CASSLGLARDEQYF